The clone carrying this T cell receptor (beta chain) was counted a few times. V lost 5 bases to trimming and J lost 7 bases, with 16 bases between them. This CDR3 is built from 14 residues. Germline assignment: CDR1 SGHNT and CDR2 YYREEE (reference sequence). Reverse transcribing all isolated RNA meant expressed TCRB transcripts were sequenced. The method was immunoSEQ multiplex PCR; TCRdb's version includes in-frame clones alone and lacks a portion of them. This table holds some 160,000 clones, roughly 9% found once. The authors obtained over 95% purity in all sorted populations. This entry is derived from a study of beta chain features in type 1 diabetes. About the research overall: There were approximately 100 million sorted cells examined across all samples.

This TCR was sampled from a young woman in good health. Source material: central memory CD4+ T cells from blood. The chain links TRBV5-4 to TRBJ2-1; TRBD2 is a possible D gene (6 bases). The CDR3 bases are TGTGCCAGCAGATCCGTACGGGGGAGTAATGAGCAGTTCTTC. Translating gives CASRSVRGSNEQFF.